One and the same sample provided the 10 T cell receptor beta chains below, sequenced in a study of cytomegalovirus exposure and HLA in healthy donors. The primer mix had 60 Vbeta and 13 Jbeta primers. Assay: immunoSEQ multiplex PCR; the TCRdb copy retains only in-frame clones and omits some. This table has about 200,000 clones, roughly four fifths appearing once. The sequenced material came from PBMCs. The receptors were gathered from a woman aged 40 to 55 in good health and CMV-seronegative.

The CDR3: CASSRVLPGLAGNEQFF. The DNA for the CDR3 is TGCGCCAGCAGCCGAGTCTTACCGGGACTAGCGGGCAATGAGCAGTTCTTC. The chain combines TRBV4-1 with TRBJ2-1; 12 bases map to TRBD2. CDR1 and CDR2 (germline): MGHRA, YSYEKL. This CDR3 contains 17 residues. Trimming cost V 4 bases and J 6 bases; bases outside gene matches: 10.

This chain joins TRBV25-1 and TRBJ2-2, with TRBD1 as a possible D gene (5 bases). Germline V gene lookup returns CDR1 MGHDK and CDR2 SYGVNS. CDR3 length equals 13 residues. With 1 base removed from V and 5 bases from J, the gap between germline ends came to 5 bases. The CDR3 DNA follows: TGTGCCAGCAGTGAATCAGGGACCGGGGAGCTGTTTTTT. It codes for CASSESGTGELFF.

The chain uses TRBV19 and TRBJ1-2; no definite D call. Trimming removed 7 bases at V and 5 bases at J, with 20 bases between. CDR3 length equals 15 residues. Germline V gene data show CDR1 as LNHDA and CDR2 as SQIVND (reference sequence). The CDR3 bases are TGTGCCAGTAACGAGAGAACCGGCGGGGAGTATGGCTACACCTTC. This sequence encodes CASNERTGGEYGYTF.

This clone was detected only once. V gene TRBV14 combines with J gene TRBJ2-6; D not certain. Trimming removed 1 base from V and 0 bases from J, with 4 bases in between. The germline V gene has CDR1 SGHDN and CDR2 FVKESK. The CDR3 loop spans 15 amino acids. CDR3 loop: CASSQVISGANVLTF. The CDR3 DNA sequence: TGTGCCAGCAGCCAAGTCATCTCTGGGGCCAACGTCCTGACTTTC.

CDR3: CASSVVYNEQFF. CDR3 nucleotides: TGTGCCAGCAGCGTCGTCTACAATGAGCAGTTCTTC. The rearrangement links TRBV9 to TRBJ2-1; no firm D call. The germline V and J ends were trimmed by 2 bases and 3 bases, with 3 bases remaining between them. Germline lookup yields CDR1 SGDLS and CDR2 YYNGEE. CDR3 length equals 12 residues.

V usage is TRBV7-2 and J usage is TRBJ1-2; D possibly corresponds to TRBD1 (5 bases). CDR1 and CDR2 from the germline V gene are SGHTA and FQGNSA. V was shortened by 2 bases and J by 4 bases, with 5 bases between the two germline ends. The CDR3 is 12 amino acids. CDR3 nucleotides: TGTGCCAGCAGCTTACAGGGCTATGGCTACACCTTC. Translation gives CASSLQGYGYTF.

The gene calls are TRBV4-1 and TRBJ2-7; TRBD1 agrees at 7 bases. Germline values: CDR1 MGHRA, CDR2 YSYEKL. The V and J ends lost 0 bases and 2 bases, in that order; junction bases with no gene match: 1. The CDR3 spans 14 residues. CDR3 region: CASSQETGAYEQYF. The DNA for the CDR3 is TGCGCCAGCAGCCAAGAAACAGGGGCCTACGAGCAGTACTTC.

This chain uses TRBV5-4 with TRBJ1-2; maybe TRBD1 (5 bases). V was shortened by 4 bases and J by 4 bases, with 8 bases between the two germline ends. The CDR3 totals 12 residues. CDR1 and CDR2 (germline): SGHNT, YYREEE (reference sequence). The CDR3 here is CASSGALYGYTF. As DNA, the CDR3 is TGTGCCAGCAGCGGGGCACTCTATGGCTACACCTTC.

This clone was seen a few times. The chain is built from TRBV2 and TRBJ1-4; D perhaps matches TRBD1 (6 bases). V was trimmed by 7 bases and J by 3 bases, leaving 12 bases between them. The CDR3 contains 14 residues. Germline V gene data show CDR1 as SNHLY and CDR2 as FYNNEI. The CDR3 spells CASIRQASNEKLFF. The CDR3 bases are TGTGCCAGCATCCGACAGGCCTCTAATGAAAAACTGTTTTTT.

The chain employs TRBV29-1 and TRBJ2-3; no clear D. V was pared by 3 bases and J by 8 bases, with 6 bases between. Germline V gene sequence: CDR1 SQVTM, CDR2 ANQGSEA. This CDR3 region has 10 residues. CDR3 bases: TGCAGCGTTGAGTTGAGTACGCAGTATTTT. It translates to CSVELSTQYF.